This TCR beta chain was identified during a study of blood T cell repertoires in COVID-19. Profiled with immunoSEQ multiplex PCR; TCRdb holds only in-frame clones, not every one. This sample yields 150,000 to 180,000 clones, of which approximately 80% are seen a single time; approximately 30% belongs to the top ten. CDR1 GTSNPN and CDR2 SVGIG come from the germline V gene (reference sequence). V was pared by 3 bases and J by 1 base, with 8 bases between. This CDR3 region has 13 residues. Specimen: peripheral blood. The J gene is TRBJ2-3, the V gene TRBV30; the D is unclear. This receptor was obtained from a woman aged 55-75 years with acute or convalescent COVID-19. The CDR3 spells CAWRWLGTDTQYF. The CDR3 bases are TGTGCCTGGAGATGGCTAGGCACAGATACGCAGTATTTT.